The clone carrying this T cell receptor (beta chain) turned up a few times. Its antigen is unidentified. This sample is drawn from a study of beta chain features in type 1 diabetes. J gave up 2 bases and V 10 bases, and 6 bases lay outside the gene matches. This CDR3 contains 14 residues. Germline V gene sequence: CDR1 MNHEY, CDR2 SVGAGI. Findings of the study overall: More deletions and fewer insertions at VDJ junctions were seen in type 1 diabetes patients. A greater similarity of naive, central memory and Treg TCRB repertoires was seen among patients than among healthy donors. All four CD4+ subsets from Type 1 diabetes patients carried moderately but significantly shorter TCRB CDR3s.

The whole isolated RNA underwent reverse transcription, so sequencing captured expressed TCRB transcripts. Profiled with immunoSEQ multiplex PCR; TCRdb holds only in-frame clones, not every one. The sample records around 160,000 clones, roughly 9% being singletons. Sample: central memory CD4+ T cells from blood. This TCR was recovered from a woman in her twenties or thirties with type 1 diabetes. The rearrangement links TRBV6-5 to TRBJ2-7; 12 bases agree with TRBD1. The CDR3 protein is CAIRGTGGAYEQYF. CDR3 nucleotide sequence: TGTGCCATCAGGGGGACAGGGGGCGCCTACGAGCAGTACTTC.